These 11 T cell receptor beta chains originate from one sample sequenced in a study of blood T cell repertoires in COVID-19. The repertoire was sequenced with immunoSEQ multiplex PCR; TCRdb's copy has only in-frame clones and lacks some. The sample consists of about 120,000 clones, approximately 91% of them appearing once. Sequenced material: peripheral blood. These receptor sequences come from a woman older than 75 with acute or convalescent COVID-19.

The chain's CDR3 is CASSLKWTGASDTQYF. In DNA, the CDR3 is TGTGCCAGCAGCTTAAAATGGACAGGGGCGTCTGATACGCAGTATTTT. This chain links TRBV7-6 with TRBJ2-3; TRBD1 matches 9 bases. Germline V gene data show CDR1 as SGHVS and CDR2 as FNYEAQ. After removal of 2 bases from V and 6 bases from J, the junction contained 9 bases not matched to a gene. This CDR3 comprises 16 residues.

V is TRBV5-1 and J is TRBJ1-5; D gene ambiguous. Deletions cut 2 bases from V and 1 base from J, with 10 bases between. The CDR3 is 15 residues long. Germline V gives CDR1 SGHRS, CDR2 YFSETQ. CDR3 DNA sequence: TGCGCCAGCAGCTTAGGCGGGTTAAGCAATCAGCCCCAGCATTTT. Translated: CASSLGGLSNQPQHF.

The gene calls are TRBV28 and TRBJ2-6, with a tentative D call TRBD2 (6 bases). Trimming shortened V by 6 bases and J by 1 base, and 13 bases separated the two germline ends. The length of the CDR3 is 16 residues. Germline V gene lookup returns CDR1 MDHEN and CDR2 SYDVKM. The CDR3: CASRDYRESGANVLTF. CDR3 DNA: TGTGCCAGCAGGGACTATCGGGAATCTGGGGCCAACGTCCTGACTTTC.

The CDR3 loop is CASSPGTGNGYTF. The CDR3 region has the DNA TGTGCCAGCAGTCCCGGGACAGGGAATGGCTACACCTTC. The chain combines TRBV6-1 with TRBJ1-2; 9 positions match TRBD1. Looked up from germline, CDR1 is MNHNS and CDR2 is SASEGT. The CDR3 consists of 13 residues. Trimming cost V 5 bases and J 6 bases; bases outside gene matches: 4.

The chain combines TRBV18 with TRBJ1-2; TRBD1 is a possible D gene (5 bases). Trimming removed 3 bases at V and 0 bases at J, with 8 bases between. Germline V gene data show CDR1 as KGHSH and CDR2 as LQKENI. CDR3 size: 14 residues. For the CDR3, the DNA is TGTGCCAGCTCACCGACAGCCGCTAACTATGGCTACACCTTC. Translating it yields CASSPTAANYGYTF.

This chain links TRBV12-3 or TRBV12-4 with TRBJ1-1; D gene unclear. Deletions cut 3 bases from V and 5 bases from J, with 7 bases between. This CDR3 spans 12 amino acids. DNA of the CDR3: TGTGCCAGCAGTTTCGGAGTTACTGAAGCTTTCTTT. It codes for CASSFGVTEAFF.

The chain carries TRBV19 and TRBJ1-4; 7 nucleotides agree with TRBD1. Germline-derived CDR1 and CDR2 are LNHDA and SQIVND (reference sequence). The CDR3 has 13 amino acids. The V and J ends lost 7 bases and 7 bases, in that order; junction bases with no gene match: 6. In DNA form, the CDR3 reads TGTGCCAGTAAGGTCCAGGGGGGTGAAAAACTGTTTTTT. Protein sequence: CASKVQGGEKLFF.

The rearrangement joins TRBV5-1 to TRBJ1-3, with 8 bases aligning to TRBD1. After removal of 5 bases from V and 8 bases from J, the junction contained 9 bases not matched to a gene. Germline V gene data show CDR1 as SGHRS and CDR2 as YFSETQ. This CDR3 spans 14 amino acids. DNA of the CDR3: TGCGCCAGCAGTTCCGGACAGGGTTTCGACACCATATATTTT. Translating gives CASSSGQGFDTIYF.

CDR3 sequence (DNA): TGTGCCAGTAGTGTCATCAGGGGCTCTGGGGCCAACGTCCTGACTTTC. Translated: CASSVIRGSGANVLTF. The chain has TRBV19 and TRBJ2-6; tentative D call: TRBD1 (6 bases). Germline CDR1 and CDR2: LNHDA and SQIVND (reference sequence). The CDR3 is made up of 16 amino acids. The V and J ends lost 5 bases and 0 bases respectively, with 11 bases between them.

Only one count was recorded for this clone. V is TRBV18 and J is TRBJ2-5; 9 positions agree with TRBD1. V was clipped by 9 bases and J by 2 bases; unmatched bases: 4. This CDR3 is built from 13 residues. CDR1 KGHSH and CDR2 LQKENI come from the germline V gene. The DNA for the CDR3 is TGTGCCAGTAGGACAGGGGAACAAGAGACCCAGTACTTC. Residues: CASRTGEQETQYF. The whole variable domain, remainder taken from reference TRBV18 and TRBJ2-5, is NAGVMQNPRHLVRRRGQEARLRCSPMKGHSHVYWYRQLPEEGLKFMVYLQKENIIDESGMPKERFSAEFPKEGPSILRIQQVVRGDSAAYFCASRTGEQETQYFGPGTRLLVL.

The chain couples TRBV10-3 to TRBJ1-4, with no clear D. Germline CDR1 is ENHRY and CDR2 is SYGVKD. V was cut by 4 bases and J by 4 bases, with 10 bases left in between. This CDR3 spans 14 amino acids. As DNA, the CDR3 is TGTGCCATCAGTGCAGGCTCACTTAATGAAAAACTGTTTTTT. The encoded protein is CAISAGSLNEKLFF.